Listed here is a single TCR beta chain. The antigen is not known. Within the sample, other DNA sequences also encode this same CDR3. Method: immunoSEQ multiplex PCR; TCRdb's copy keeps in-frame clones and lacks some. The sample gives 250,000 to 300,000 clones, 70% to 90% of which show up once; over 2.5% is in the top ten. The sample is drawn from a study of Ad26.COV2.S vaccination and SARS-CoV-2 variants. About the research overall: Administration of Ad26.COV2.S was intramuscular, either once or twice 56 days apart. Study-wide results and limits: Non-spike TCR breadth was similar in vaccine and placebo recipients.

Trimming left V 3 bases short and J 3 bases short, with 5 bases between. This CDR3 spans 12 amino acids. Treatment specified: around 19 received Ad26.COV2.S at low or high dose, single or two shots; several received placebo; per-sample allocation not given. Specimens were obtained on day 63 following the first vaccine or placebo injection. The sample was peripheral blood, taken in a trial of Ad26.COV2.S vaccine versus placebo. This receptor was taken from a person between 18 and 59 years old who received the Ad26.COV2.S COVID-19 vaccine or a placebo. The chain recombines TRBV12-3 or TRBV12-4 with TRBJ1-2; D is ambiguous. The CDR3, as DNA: TGTGCCAGCAGTTTCCGGGACTATGGCTACACCTTC. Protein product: CASSFRDYGYTF.